Listed here are 6 T cell receptor beta chains from one sample, sequenced in a study of T-cell memory formation after mild COVID-19. MiXCR was run by TCRdb on the 5' RACE reads, yielding one entry per CDR3 protein. The sample has tens of thousands of distinct CDR3 sequences; about 6.7% are singletons. The sequenced sample was PBMCs or a T cell subset sorted from them (not recorded which). Source of these receptors: an adult who had mild COVID-19 (a few samples of this study predate the infection). Cell type and time point are not known.

A few counts support this clonotype. This sequence joins TRBV15 and TRBJ1-2, with D unclear. Germline CDR1 and CDR2: LNHNV and YYDKDF (reference sequence). The CDR3 covers 16 residues. V lost 1 base and J 4 bases, leaving 16 bases between the germline ends. The DNA for the CDR3 is TGTGCCACCAGCAGAGGGGCAGGAGGAGGTGTCTATGGCTACACCTTC. Translated: CATSRGAGGGVYGYTF.

This clonotype was counted many times. This chain links TRBV7-8 with TRBJ1-4; 7 bases are a match to TRBD1. The V segment lost 5 bases and the J segment 3 bases; nucleotides outside the gene matches: 6. Germline CDR1 reads SGHVS; CDR2 reads FQNEAQ. CDR3 size: 15 residues. This chain's CDR3 is CASSRNRGPNEKLFF. CDR3 in DNA: TGTGCCAGCAGCCGAAACAGGGGCCCTAATGAAAAACTGTTTTTT.

This clonotype was counted at least ten times. This chain links TRBV7-2 with TRBJ1-1, with D uncertain. The CDR3 spans 14 residues. Germline V gene data show CDR1 as SGHTA and CDR2 as FQGNSA. The V end was cut by 5 bases, the J end by 0 bases, with 10 bases between. CDR3 in DNA: TGTGCCAGCAGCCCGCAGGCCCTGAACACTGAAGCTTTCTTT. It yields the protein CASSPQALNTEAFF.

This clonotype occurred many times. V gene TRBV12-3 or TRBV12-4 combines with J gene TRBJ1-2; D gene uncertain. V dropped 4 bases and J dropped 4 bases, with 10 bases sitting between them. There are 13 residues in the CDR3. The CDR3 DNA follows: TGTGCCAGCAGTTCAAGGACCTCCTATGGCTACACCTTC. This gives the protein CASSSRTSYGYTF.

This clonotype is deemed medium-sized (0.01 to 0.1%). The chain employs TRBV7-2 and TRBJ2-3; D gene uncertain. This CDR3 comprises 14 residues. V lost 3 bases to trimming and J lost 2 bases, with 9 bases between them. The germline CDR1 and CDR2 sequences are SGHTA and FQGNSA. The CDR3 loop is CASSFGRITDTQYF. In nucleotides, the CDR3 is TGTGCCAGCAGCTTTGGACGGATCACAGATACGCAGTATTTT.

The rearrangement uses TRBV7-2 and TRBJ2-5; 7 bases map to TRBD2. The V segment lost 4 bases and the J segment 2 bases; nucleotides outside the gene matches: 7. CDR3 length: 15 residues. Per germline, CDR1 SGHTA and CDR2 FQGNSA. The CDR3 DNA is TGTGCCAGCAGCTCCCGACTAGCTATACAAGAGACCCAGTACTTC. The encoded protein is CASSSRLAIQETQYF.